This T cell receptor beta chain was retrieved from a study of blood T cell repertoires in COVID-19. Study-level information: Specimens from acute and convalescent COVID-19 originated in the United States, Italy and Spain. T cells, B-cell-depleted T cells, or PBMCs provided the cDNA or gDNA that served as material.

How the authors handled the data: Estimated nucleated cell counts came from reference gene primer amplification. TCRdb's copy holds only in-frame clones and misses some; the assay was immunoSEQ multiplex PCR. That table supplies the V and J calls and clone size; D and trimming were determined from the DNA. The table includes 110,000 to 150,000 clones, approximately 84% detected once. This clone occurred a few times. This sample also contains other DNA sequences that code for the same CDR3. V lost 5 bases to trimming and J lost 1 base, with 11 bases between them. This CDR3 is built from 14 residues. The germline V gene encodes CDR1 MDHEN and CDR2 SYDVKM.

Sequenced: peripheral blood. This TCR derives from a human donor in a cohort sampled during active COVID-19. V usage is TRBV28 and J usage is TRBJ1-1, with a possible D match to TRBD1 (6 bases). CDR3 nucleotide sequence: TGTGCCAGCAGTCTGCGGACAGCGAACACTGAAGCTTTCTTT. It specifies CASSLRTANTEAFF.